A single sample is the source of the 20 T cell receptor beta chains below, sequenced in a study of blood T cells in healthy people across ages. Next came a second PCR, run for about 6 to 11 cycles, which used a sample-barcoded 5' primer along with a J-beta primer mix. Using its own MiXCR run on the 5' RACE reads, TCRdb lists one record per CDR3 protein. Among 890,000 or so distinct CDR3 sequences listed, less than 80% were seen once. Material: blood. These receptors came from a young man in good health.

The rearrangement joins TRBV6-6 to TRBJ1-2; 8 bases line up with TRBD1. This CDR3 has 15 residues. With V trimmed by 3 bases and J by 6 bases, 9 bases remained unmatched. Germline CDR1 and CDR2: MNHNY and SVGAGI (reference sequence). The CDR3 DNA sequence: TGTGCCAGCAGTTATCCAGACAGGGGTGGAAATGGCTACACCTTC. As protein: CASSYPDRGGNGYTF.

The chain links TRBV6-5 to TRBJ2-1; 9 nucleotides align to TRBD2. Germline loops: CDR1 MNHEY, CDR2 SVGAGI. The CDR3 is 16 amino acids. Germline trimming cut 7 bases from V and 7 bases from J; bases unmatched to any gene: 14. In DNA, the CDR3 is TGTGCCAGCAAACCCCTTATGGCGGGGGGGCCTAATGAGCAGTTCTTC. Translation gives CASKPLMAGGPNEQFF.

The genes are TRBV29-1 and TRBJ1-1; possibly TRBD1 for D (5 bases). Germline loops: CDR1 SQVTM, CDR2 ANQGSEA. Between the trimmed V and J ends, which lost 5 bases and 7 bases, there was a span of 8 bases. This CDR3 region has 10 residues. For the CDR3, the DNA is TGCAGCGTTCTACAGGATGAAGCTTTCTTT. Protein product: CSVLQDEAFF.

Turning to this clonotype: At one end the junction does not follow the germline gene, possibly because of a read error. The gene calls are TRBV28 and TRBJ2-6, with D possibly matching TRBD1 (5 bases). The CDR3 loop spans 14 amino acids. From germline, CDR1 is MDHEN and CDR2 SYDVKM. The CDR3 reads CASNSGAGANVPTF. The CDR3 coding sequence is TGTGCCAGCAACAGTGGAGCTGGGGCCAACGTCCCGACTTTC.

This clonotype has more than one count but fewer than ten. V usage is TRBV9 and J usage is TRBJ2-3; 10 bases agree with TRBD1. J lost 5 bases, V lost 4 bases, and 7 bases had no gene match. Germline V gene lookup returns CDR1 SGDLS and CDR2 YYNGEE. The CDR3 spans 15 residues. The CDR3 region has the DNA TGTGCCAGCAGCCCCGGGACAGGGGTAGGAGATACGCAGTATTTT. Protein sequence: CASSPGTGVGDTQYF.

This clonotype showed up many times. The chain is built from TRBV15 and TRBJ2-3; 8 positions agree with TRBD2. The CDR3 is 16 residues long. Trimming removed 0 bases from V and 2 bases from J; junction bases left unmatched: 4. Per the germline V gene, CDR1 is LNHNV and CDR2 is YYDKDF (reference sequence). Written as DNA, the CDR3 is TGTGCCACCAGCAGAGAAGCGGGGGACAACACAGATACGCAGTATTTT. Its protein product is CATSREAGDNTDTQYF.

V gene TRBV5-6 combines with J gene TRBJ2-4; weak D call: TRBD1 (6 bases). Germline-derived CDR1 and CDR2 are SGHDT and YYEEEE. The CDR3 sequence is 15 residues long. Trimming took 4 bases from V and 2 from J, leaving 13 bases between them. In DNA, the CDR3 is TGTGCCAGCAGCCCTGTTGGGACACCCAAAAACATTCAGTACTTC. This encodes CASSPVGTPKNIQYF.

The chain couples TRBV6-2 or TRBV6-3 to TRBJ2-4; a possible D gene is TRBD2 (6 bases). The DNA end is a closer match to TRBJ2-7, so the J assignment may be wrong. The CDR3 runs 13 residues. From germline, CDR1 is MNHEY and CDR2 SVGEGT. CDR3 sequence reads: CASSYAAGYEQYF. CDR3 nucleotides: TGTGCCAGCAGTTATGCGGCGGGATACGAGCAGTACTTC.

The chain recombines TRBV20-1 with TRBJ2-3; D is perhaps TRBD2 (5 bases). Trimming shortened V by 1 base and J by 3 bases, and 17 bases separated the two germline ends. The CDR3 runs 16 residues. The germline gives CDR1 DFQATT, CDR2 SNEGSKA (reference sequence). CDR3 amino acids: CSARGARTSGTDTQYF. CDR3 DNA: TGCAGTGCTAGAGGCGCTCGGACCAGCGGAACAGATACGCAGTATTTT.

Concerning this clonotype: The junction departs from the called germline gene at one end, perhaps through a read error. The rearrangement links TRBV24-1 to TRBJ2-7; D may be TRBD1 (5 bases). The V gene's germline CDR1 is KGHDR and CDR2 SFDVKD. This CDR3 has 23 amino acids. The CDR3 here is CVTSDLGMPSRTQQFTISYEQYF. The CDR3 DNA reads as TGTGTCACCAGTGATTTGGGTATGCCCTCGAGGACACAACAATTCACAATCTCCTACGAGCAGTACTTC.

The chain is built from TRBV6-2 or TRBV6-3 and TRBJ1-6; the match to TRBD1 covers 12 bases. The CDR3 is 15 amino acids. V lost 6 bases to trimming and J lost 8 bases; unmatched junction nucleotides: 5. Germline CDR1 is MNHEY and CDR2 is SVGEGT. CDR3 loop: CASRGQGAEDSPLHF. The CDR3 nucleotides are TGTGCCAGCAGGGGACAGGGGGCAGAAGATTCACCCCTCCACTTT.

The gene calls are TRBV4-3 and TRBJ1-5; maybe TRBD1 (6 bases). V was shortened by 0 bases and J by 0 bases, with 12 bases between the two germline ends. This CDR3 contains 17 residues. Germline loops: CDR1 LGHNA, CDR2 YSLEER. CDR3 sequence: CASSQERQVFSNQPQHF. As DNA, the CDR3 is TGCGCCAGCAGCCAAGAAAGACAGGTTTTTAGCAATCAGCCCCAGCATTTT.

The chain employs TRBV9 and TRBJ1-4; D may be TRBD1 (5 bases). CDR3 length: 14 amino acids. Germline-derived CDR1 and CDR2 are SGDLS and YYNGEE. Deletions cut 4 bases from V and 3 bases from J, with 10 bases between. The CDR3 loop is CASSLRGANEKLFF. The CDR3 bases are TGTGCCAGCAGCCTCCGGGGGGCTAATGAAAAACTGTTTTTT.

The chain recombines TRBV2 with TRBJ1-2, with D perhaps TRBD1 (6 bases). V was cut by 10 bases and J by 5 bases, with 26 bases left in between. Germline V CDR1 and CDR2: SNHLY, FYNNEI. There are 16 residues in the CDR3. CDR3 nucleotides: TGTGCCACACTCGAAACCGGGACATCGTCATGGTATGGCTACACCTTC. Translated: CATLETGTSSWYGYTF.

A remark on this clonotype: A read error may account for a junction end that differs from germline. V gene TRBV28 combines with J gene TRBJ1-5; D possibly corresponds to TRBD1 (6 bases). The CDR3 spans 16 residues. The V gene's germline CDR1 is MDHEN and CDR2 SYDVKM. CDR3 nucleotides: TGTGCCAGCAGTCCTGTAGGGGGACCGGACAATCTGCCCCAGCATTTT. As protein: CASSPVGGPDNLPQHF. Together with reference TRBV28 and TRBJ1-5, the CDR3 gives the full variable domain: DVKVTQSSRYLVKRTGEKVFLECVQDMDHENMFWYRQDPGLGLRLIYFSYDVKMKEKGDIPEGYSVSREKKERFSLILESASTNQTSMYLCASSPVGGPDNLPQHFGDGTRLSIL.

V gene TRBV11-2 combines with J gene TRBJ2-1, with TRBD2 identical over 8 bases. V dropped 1 base and J dropped 7; count of bases not matched to a gene: 12. Germline V gene sequence: CDR1 SGHAT, CDR2 FQNNGV. The CDR3 is made up of 17 amino acids. The CDR3 here is CASSLVGGAGEVNEQFF. The DNA of the CDR3 is TGTGCCAGCAGCTTAGTAGGTGGAGCGGGGGAGGTGAATGAGCAGTTCTTC.

The rearrangement links TRBV12-3 or TRBV12-4 to TRBJ2-5, with D tentatively TRBD2 (6 bases). V was pared by 3 bases and J by 2 bases, with 13 bases between. CDR3 length equals 15 residues. CDR3 sequence reads: CASSFGLALQETQYF. CDR3 in DNA: TGTGCCAGCAGTTTTGGGCTAGCGTTACAAGAGACCCAGTACTTC.

V and J are TRBV5-1 and TRBJ2-7, with D uncertain. The V gene lost 2 bases and the J gene lost 0 bases, with 9 bases spanning the gap. CDR1 and CDR2 (germline): SGHRS, YFSETQ. This CDR3 spans 14 amino acids. Here the CDR3 DNA reads TGCGCCAGCAGCTTCAGCTGGAGCTCCTACGAGCAGTACTTC. As protein: CASSFSWSSYEQYF.

The J gene is TRBJ1-1, the V gene TRBV20-1; a weak D match, TRBD1 (5 bases). Germline V gives CDR1 DFQATT, CDR2 SNEGSKA (reference sequence). Trimming cost V 5 bases and J 5 bases, with 15 bases left between them. This CDR3 is built from 13 residues. The CDR3 sequence is CSASGTRRTEAFF. In nucleotides, the CDR3 is TGCAGTGCTTCCGGGACGAGGAGGACTGAAGCTTTCTTT.

This clonotype was picked up a small number of times. The V call is TRBV10-3, the J call TRBJ1-2; weak D call: TRBD1 (5 bases). CDR1 and CDR2 (germline): ENHRY, SYGVKD. The V and J ends lost 0 bases and 0 bases respectively, with 14 bases between them. The CDR3 sequence is 17 residues long. CDR3 amino acids: CAISESMQQGTNYGYTF. CDR3 coding DNA: TGTGCCATCAGTGAGTCGATGCAGCAGGGCACTAACTATGGCTACACCTTC.